These 5 T cell receptor beta chains share one sample of origin, sequenced in a study of blood T cells in healthy people across ages. PCR was performed a second time for about 7 to 12 cycles using a sample-barcoded 5' primer and a J-beta primer mix. TCRdb re-analysed the 5' RACE reads in MiXCR, keeping a single row per CDR3 protein. The sample lists hundreds of thousands of distinct CDR3 sequences; about 30% were seen once. Sequenced input: blood. The source of these receptors is an elderly woman in good health.

This clonotype has a count of ten or more. The gene calls are TRBV14 and TRBJ1-4; perhaps TRBD1 as D (5 bases). The CDR3 runs to 16 residues. Trimming pared 0 bases from V and 2 bases from J, leaving 10 bases between. From germline, CDR1 is SGHDN and CDR2 FVKESK. CDR3 DNA sequence: TGTGCCAGCAGCCAAGATTGGGGGTCTACTAATGAAAAACTGTTTTTT. This codes for CASSQDWGSTNEKLFF.

The table lists this clonotype with many counts. The rearrangement uses TRBV9 and TRBJ2-1, with D perhaps TRBD1 or TRBD2 (6 bases each). V lost 2 bases and J lost 3, with 9 bases in between. The CDR3 has 14 residues. Germline-derived CDR1 and CDR2 are SGDLS and YYNGEE. This CDR3 is CASSVRDIYNEQFF. The CDR3 DNA sequence: TGTGCCAGCAGCGTGCGGGACATCTACAATGAGCAGTTCTTC.

This clonotype was counted between two and nine times. The chain uses TRBV2 and TRBJ1-2; TRBD1 aligns across 7 bases. The CDR3 extends over 16 amino acids. Trimming removed 2 bases from V and 2 bases from J; junction bases left unmatched: 8. CDR1 is SNHLY, CDR2 FYNNEI, per germline. For the CDR3, the DNA is TGTGCCAGCAGTGAATTTACGAGGGGGCAAAACTATGGCTACACCTTC. This gives the protein CASSEFTRGQNYGYTF.

This clonotype was observed a few times. Possible read error: a much larger clone is one base away. The genes are TRBV7-3 and TRBJ2-5; D could derive from TRBD1 or TRBD2 (6 bases each). The length of the CDR3 is 13 residues. Germline V gene lookup returns CDR1 SGHTA and CDR2 FQGTGA. The DNA for the CDR3 is TGTGCCAGCAGCTTGGAGGGGGTAGAGACCCGGTACTTC. This translates into CASSLEGVETRYF.

Only a few counts were recorded for this clonotype. The CDR3 nucleotides read TGTGCCAGCAGTTACGACAGGGCAATCAGAGTAGAGCATTTT. Its protein product is CASSYDRAIRVEHF. The chain has TRBV6-6 and TRBJ1-5; 7 positions agree with TRBD1. The germline gives CDR1 MNHNY, CDR2 SVGAGI (reference sequence). Losses at the gene ends were 2 bases for V and 14 bases for J; bases not matched to a gene: 12. The CDR3 spans 14 residues.